The present T cell receptor beta chain was sequenced within a study of blood T cell repertoires in COVID-19. Across the study: The study drew acute and convalescent COVID-19 samples from the United States, Italy and Spain. PBMCs, B-cell-depleted T cells, or T cells provided the cDNA or gDNA that made up the material.

Source study methods: Counts of nucleated cells, estimated from reference gene primer amplification, were obtained. Produced via immunoSEQ multiplex PCR; TCRdb's table is partial and in-frame only. That table supplies the V and J calls and clone size; D and trimming were determined from the DNA. The data hold about 45,000 clones, with approximately 80% observed a single time. Germline V gives CDR1 SGHNT, CDR2 YYREEE (reference sequence). This CDR3 is 14 amino acids long. V lost 4 bases, J lost 8 bases, and 7 bases stayed unmatched. The chain uses TRBV5-4 and TRBJ2-2; 8 bases match TRBD1. Source material: peripheral blood. This sequence originates from a man aged 65 to 85 with acute or convalescent COVID-19. The CDR3 sequence is CASSTRQGTGELFF. CDR3 DNA sequence: TGTGCCAGCAGCACCCGACAGGGGACGGGGGAGCTGTTTTTT.